Reported below is one TCR beta chain. PCR involved 60 Vbeta and 13 Jbeta primers. The repertoire was sequenced with immunoSEQ multiplex PCR; TCRdb's copy has only in-frame clones and lacks some. The sample contains some 200,000 clones, 79% of which appear only once. Germline lookup yields CDR1 SGDLS and CDR2 YYNGEE. The CDR3 sequence is 15 residues long. V lost 3 bases and J lost 3; bases outside the gene matches: 5. This record belongs to a study of cytomegalovirus exposure and HLA in healthy donors. The chain employs TRBV9 and TRBJ2-3; 9 bases map to TRBD1. The source of this sequence is a girl aged 10 to 17 in good health and CMV-seropositive. The sequencing sample was made of PBMCs. In DNA form, the CDR3 reads TGTGCCAGCAGCGCCCGGGACAGGGTAACAGATACGCAGTATTTT. It encodes CASSARDRVTDTQYF.